Listed here are 25 T cell receptor beta chains from one sample, sequenced in a study of T cell changes during pregnancy in multiple sclerosis. This table comes from immunoSEQ multiplex PCR, and its TCRdb copy is limited to in-frame clones, with some not included. The repertoire holds under 70,000 clones, with around 93% as singletons. The sequences come from CD4+ T cells from peripheral blood mononuclear cells, collected after pregnancy. The receptors stem from a female donor with multiple sclerosis, enrolled in a pregnancy study.

In this sample, this clone turned up many times. This chain links TRBV9 with TRBJ1-5; D remains ambiguous. Germline V gene lookup returns CDR1 SGDLS and CDR2 YYNGEE. This CDR3 spans 15 amino acids. Between the trimmed V and J ends, which lost 0 bases and 3 bases, there was a span of 10 bases. The DNA of the CDR3 is TGTGCCAGCAGCGTAGTCCGGTCACTCAATCAGCCCCAGCATTTT. Translated: CASSVVRSLNQPQHF.

This chain uses TRBV7-2 with TRBJ1-6; no clear D gene. Germline V lookup: CDR1 SGHTA, CDR2 FQGNSA. V lost 5 bases and J 10 bases, leaving 9 bases between the germline ends. This CDR3 spans 12 amino acids. CDR3 DNA: TGTGCCAGCAGCGAGGGCGGCTCACCCCTCCACTTT. This gives the protein CASSEGGSPLHF.

This chain links TRBV2 with TRBJ1-1; 7 positions agree with TRBD1. The trim removed 5 bases at V and 5 bases at J, leaving 5 bases unmatched. The CDR3 is 13 amino acids. Germline CDR1 reads SNHLY; CDR2 reads FYNNEI. This chain's CDR3 is CASSFRQGTEAFF. Written as DNA, the CDR3 is TGTGCCAGCAGTTTCAGACAGGGTACTGAAGCTTTCTTT.

The chain has TRBV5-1 and TRBJ2-5; D perhaps matches TRBD2 (6 bases). V was shortened by 0 bases and J by 5 bases, with 11 bases between the two germline ends. The CDR3 has 14 amino acids. The germline V gene has CDR1 SGHRS and CDR2 YFSETQ. The CDR3 nucleotides read TGCGCCAGCAGCTTGGCGGGGGAGAGGGAGACCCAGTACTTC. Its translation: CASSLAGERETQYF. Drawing the rest from reference TRBV5-1 and TRBJ2-5, the complete variable domain is KAGVTQTPRYLIKTRGQQVTLSCSPISGHRSVSWYQQTPGQGLQFLFEYFSETQRNKGNFPGRFSGRQFSNSRSEMNVSTLELGDSALYLCASSLAGERETQYFGPGTRLLVL.

The chain is built from TRBV14 and TRBJ1-1, with a tentative D call TRBD1 (5 bases). Trimming removed 0 bases from V and 5 bases from J, with 16 bases in between. The CDR3 covers 16 residues. Looked up from germline, CDR1 is SGHDN and CDR2 is FVKESK. The CDR3 loop is CASSQDLGHVRTEAFF. CDR3 bases: TGTGCCAGCAGCCAAGATTTGGGGCACGTTAGGACTGAAGCTTTCTTT.

CDR3 nucleotides: TGTGCCAGCAGTGATAGACAGGGTCCCACCGGGGCCAACGTCCTGACTTTC. It is translated as CASSDRQGPTGANVLTF. The J gene is TRBJ2-6, the V gene TRBV6-1, with 7 bases that match TRBD1. V dropped 3 bases and J dropped 4; count of bases not matched to a gene: 9. Germline V lookup: CDR1 MNHNS, CDR2 SASEGT. This CDR3 spans 17 amino acids.

A note on this clone: One end of the junction fails to match germline, which may point to a read error. This sequence joins TRBV7-7 and TRBJ2-7; 7 nucleotides align to TRBD1. The CDR3 totals 15 residues. The germline CDR1 and CDR2 sequences are SSHAT and FNYEAQ (reference sequence). The CDR3 reads CASSLARDSSYEQYF. The DNA for the CDR3 is TGTGCTAGCAGCTTAGCCCGGGACAGCTCCTACGAGCAGTACTTC.

The rearrangement links TRBV5-4 to TRBJ2-5; 14 nucleotides line up with TRBD2. Per the germline V gene, CDR1 is SGHNT and CDR2 is YYREEE (reference sequence). Trimming removed 3 bases from V and 4 bases from J; junction bases left unmatched: 5. CDR3 length: 16 amino acids. CDR3 loop: CASSSGTSGGGETQYF. CDR3 bases: TGTGCCAGCAGCTCCGGGACTAGCGGGGGTGGAGAGACCCAGTACTTC.

This chain connects TRBV28 to TRBJ2-5, with 7 bases lining up with TRBD2. V shed 8 bases, J shed 1 base, and the junction held 7 bases outside the gene matches. This CDR3 has 14 amino acids. Germline CDR1 and CDR2: MDHEN and SYDVKM. CDR3 coding DNA: TGTGCCAGCGGAGGGCTAGCGGTCCAAGAGACCCAGTACTTC. It specifies CASGGLAVQETQYF.

This chain connects TRBV19 to TRBJ1-1; TRBD1 might be the D (5 bases). V was clipped by 7 bases and J by 3 bases, with 18 bases between them. This CDR3 has 15 residues. CDR1 LNHDA and CDR2 SQIVND come from the germline V gene (reference sequence). CDR3 nucleotides: TGTGCCAGTACCCGGGGGGACTTAATGTACACTGAAGCTTTCTTT. This sequence encodes CASTRGDLMYTEAFF. The full variable domain, with the rest looked up from reference TRBV19 and TRBJ1-1, is DGGITQSPKYLFRKEGQNVTLSCEQNLNHDAMYWYRQDPGQGLRLIYYSQIVNDFQKGDIAEGYSVSREKKESFPLTVTSAQKNPTAFYLCASTRGDLMYTEAFFGQGTRLTVV.

This clone showed up just a few times. This sequence joins TRBV12-2 and TRBJ1-2; TRBD1, as called in the table, went unchecked against the DNA. TRBV12-2 is given as a pseudogene. The CDR3 loop spans 14 amino acids. DNA for the CDR3: TGTGCAAAGTCGAGGGGGCTGACCCTGGGGGGCTACACCTTC. It specifies CAKSRGLTLGGYTF.

V and J are TRBV7-9 and TRBJ1-1; D remains unclear. Trimming left V 7 bases short and J 9 bases short, with 12 bases between. The CDR3 spans 11 residues. Germline V gives CDR1 SEHNR, CDR2 FQNEAQ (reference sequence). The CDR3 is CASTTRLKAFF. CDR3 DNA: TGTGCCAGCACTACCCGCCTAAAAGCTTTCTTT.

The chain recombines TRBV7-2 with TRBJ2-5, with D hard to call. The germline gives CDR1 SGHTA, CDR2 FQGNSA. Trimming cost V 3 bases and J 5 bases, with 16 bases left between them. The CDR3 length is 15 residues. CDR3 in DNA: TGTGCCAGCAGCTTTCCCCGGTCGACAAGCGAGACCCAGTACTTC. Protein product: CASSFPRSTSETQYF.

V and J are TRBV9 and TRBJ1-6; possibly TRBD1 for D (5 bases). The CDR3 has 13 amino acids. The germline gives CDR1 SGDLS, CDR2 YYNGEE. Trimming removed 0 bases at V and 15 bases at J, with 13 bases between. CDR3 nucleotide sequence: TGTGCCAGCAGCGTAGAGGGGTGGAAAGACCTCCACTTT. This sequence encodes CASSVEGWKDLHF.

Here the CDR3 DNA reads TGTGCCAGCAGCTTAGTGGACAGGGACGCAGATACGCAGTATTTT. As protein: CASSLVDRDADTQYF. The chain is built from TRBV7-2 and TRBJ2-3; TRBD1 agrees at 8 bases. Trimming took 1 base from V and 4 from J; bases not matched to a gene: 4. The CDR3 is made up of 15 amino acids. Germline CDR1 is SGHTA and CDR2 is FQGNSA.

The genes are TRBV11-2 and TRBJ1-2; D gene unclear. The CDR3 contains 14 residues. Germline V gene sequence: CDR1 SGHAT, CDR2 FQNNGV. Trimming stripped 8 bases from V and 3 bases from J, with 16 bases between. CDR3 residues: CASRQSPADYGYTF. CDR3 coding DNA: TGTGCCAGCCGCCAGTCCCCCGCCGACTATGGCTACACCTTC. The variable domain in full, with the rest retrieved from reference TRBV11-2 and TRBJ1-2, is EAGVAQSPRYKIIEKRQSVAFWCNPISGHATLYWYQQILGQGPKLLIQFQNNGVVDDSQLPKDRFSAERLKGVDSTLKIQPAKLEDSAVYLCASRQSPADYGYTFGSGTRLTVV.

This chain links TRBV10-3 with TRBJ2-3; no firm D call. V was shortened by 0 bases and J by 0 bases, with 4 bases between the two germline ends. Germline-derived CDR1 and CDR2 are ENHRY and SYGVKD. This CDR3 is 14 amino acids long. CDR3 in DNA: TGTGCCATCAGTGAGTCGAGTAGCACAGATACGCAGTATTTT. This gives the protein CAISESSSTDTQYF.

The chain links TRBV6-1 to TRBJ2-7; D might be TRBD1 (6 bases). Germline loops: CDR1 MNHNS, CDR2 SASEGT. The ends were cut back, 10 bases at V and 0 bases at J, with 13 bases in the middle. This CDR3 spans 13 amino acids. The CDR3 here is CATETGSSYEQYF. The CDR3 DNA reads TGTGCCACGGAGACAGGAAGCTCCTACGAGCAGTACTTC.

DNA of the CDR3: TGTGCCAGCACGGGGTACACTGAAGCTTTCTTT. It specifies CASTGYTEAFF. The chain combines TRBV6-5 with TRBJ1-1; no firm D call. This CDR3 comprises 11 residues. The V gene lost 7 bases and the J gene lost 3 bases, with 6 bases spanning the gap. Germline V gene sequence: CDR1 MNHEY, CDR2 SVGAGI.

V usage is TRBV19 and J usage is TRBJ2-5, with TRBD1 matching 9 bases. The CDR3 contains 14 residues. The V and J ends lost 4 bases and 4 bases, in that order; junction bases with no gene match: 4. Per germline, CDR1 LNHDA and CDR2 SQIVND (reference sequence). The DNA for the CDR3 is TGTGCCAGTAGTAGACAGGGGGTGGGAGAGACCCAGTACTTC. Translating it yields CASSRQGVGETQYF.

The chain joins TRBV4-2 to TRBJ2-1, with 12 bases matching TRBD2. This CDR3 contains 17 residues. After removal of 0 bases from V and 9 bases from J, the junction contained 9 bases not matched to a gene. The V gene's germline CDR1 is LGHNA and CDR2 YNFKEQ. The CDR3 DNA reads TGTGCCAGCAGCCAAGAACAGGGGCTAGCGGGGGGGCTTGAGCAGTTCTTC. Translating gives CASSQEQGLAGGLEQFF.

The chain links TRBV11-1 to TRBJ1-6; 7 bases are a match to TRBD1. CDR1 and CDR2 from the germline V gene are SGHAT and FQDESV (reference sequence). V trimming: 5 bases; J trimming: 5 bases; junction bases outside the gene matches: 6. CDR3 length: 15 residues. This chain's CDR3 is CASSLGTVDNSPLHF. The CDR3 region has the DNA TGTGCCAGCAGCCTCGGGACAGTGGATAATTCACCCCTCCACTTT.

The gene calls are TRBV6-5 and TRBJ2-7; a possible D gene is TRBD2 (6 bases). Germline assignment: CDR1 MNHEY and CDR2 SVGAGI. The V and J ends lost 4 bases and 3 bases respectively, with 10 bases between them. The CDR3 consists of 13 residues. The CDR3 bases are TGTGCCAGCAGTTCGGTGGGAGGCTACGAGCAGTACTTC. It specifies CASSSVGGYEQYF.

The chain uses TRBV4-1 and TRBJ1-2; TRBD1 might be the D (6 bases). The CDR3 extends over 16 amino acids. V gave up 4 bases and J gave up 5 bases, with 20 bases separating them. Looked up from germline, CDR1 is MGHRA and CDR2 is YSYEKL. The CDR3 here is CASSPLITGTKYGYTF. The CDR3 DNA follows: TGCGCCAGCAGCCCATTAATCACCGGGACAAAGTATGGCTACACCTTC.

The CDR3 loop reads CASSKVRGRQGESYEQYF. The CDR3 DNA sequence: TGTGCCAGCAGCAAAGTCCGCGGGCGACAGGGGGAATCCTACGAGCAGTACTTC. The gene calls are TRBV21-1 and TRBJ2-7; TRBD1 is taken as the D call from the table, unchecked against the DNA. TRBV21-1 is termed a pseudogene. The CDR3 sequence is 18 residues long.